This note documents a single T cell receptor beta chain sequence. Its target is not known. The data stem from a study of post-analysis software for immune sequencing data. Findings of the study overall: TRBV5-6, TRBV5-1 and TRBV20-1 were among roughly five TRBV segments more frequent in patients than controls. Versus controls, multiple sclerosis patients showed significantly lower diversity (normalized Chao1).

CDR3 length: 13 amino acids. CDR1 and CDR2 from the germline V gene are MNHEY and SVGAGI. V lost 7 bases to trimming and J lost 1 base, with 9 bases between them. Each TCR beta cDNA library carried unique molecular identifiers. Each CDR3 protein gets one entry after TCRdb re-called the PCR reads with MiXCR. This table has approximately 630,000 distinct CDR3 sequences, 55% to 60% appearing once. V gene TRBV6-5 combines with J gene TRBJ2-3, with D possibly being TRBD1 or TRBD2 (5 bases each). The sample consisted of blood. This receptor was identified in a girl aged 2-10 years with multiple sclerosis. CDR3 amino acids: CASTGRGTDTQYF. The CDR3 bases are TGTGCCAGCACAGGGCGGGGCACAGATACGCAGTATTTT.